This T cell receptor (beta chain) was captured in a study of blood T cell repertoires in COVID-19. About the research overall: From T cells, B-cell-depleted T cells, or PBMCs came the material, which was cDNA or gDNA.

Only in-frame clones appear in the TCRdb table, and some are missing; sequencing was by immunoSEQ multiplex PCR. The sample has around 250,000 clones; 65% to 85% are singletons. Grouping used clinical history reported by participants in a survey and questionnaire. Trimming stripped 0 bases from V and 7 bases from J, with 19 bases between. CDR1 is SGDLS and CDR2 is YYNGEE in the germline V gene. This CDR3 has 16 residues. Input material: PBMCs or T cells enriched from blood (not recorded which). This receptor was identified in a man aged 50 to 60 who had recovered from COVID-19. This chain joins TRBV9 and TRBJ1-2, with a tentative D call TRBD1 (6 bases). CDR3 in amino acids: CASSVGRSGGARGYTF. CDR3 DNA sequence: TGTGCCAGCAGCGTAGGACGGTCGGGGGGGGCTCGTGGCTACACCTTC.